This T cell receptor beta chain was recorded in a study of CD8+CD57+ T cells in acquired aplastic anemia. Whole-study context: Yields of DNA that came from sorted CD4+ and CD8+ cells averaged roughly 3.3 ug.

Study results and limitations: It was found that twenty-nine CD8+ CDR3 sequences were shared between patients and controls. The study found no significant CD8+ Simpson's diversity difference between patients and controls.

Profiling of TCR beta VDJ combinations and CDR3 sequences used genomic DNA as template. TCRdb re-derived calls from the reads in MiXCR, one entry per CDR3 protein. Among 250,000 to 300,000 distinct CDR3 sequences, approximately 56% were seen once, and the ten largest hold 7.5% to 9%. Trimming took 5 bases from V and 2 from J; bases not matched to a gene: 6. This CDR3 spans 13 amino acids. Germline-derived CDR1 and CDR2 are DFQATT and SNEGSKA (reference sequence). In regard to this clonotype: No antigen is known for it.

Sequencing used sorted CD4+, CD8+, or CD8+CD57+ T cells (not recorded which) from PBMCs. The TCR comes from a human donor with severe aplastic anemia or a healthy control (not recorded which). The genes are TRBV20-1 and TRBJ2-7, with TRBD1 identical over 7 bases. The CDR3, as DNA: TGCAGTGCTTCTCCCGGGACAGCCTACGAGCAGTACTTC. It specifies CSASPGTAYEQYF.